This note documents a single TCR beta chain sequence. The CDR3 length is 13 residues. Per the germline V gene, CDR1 is LNHDA and CDR2 is SQIVND (reference sequence). V lost 6 bases, J lost 3 bases, and 4 bases stayed unmatched. This sample stems from a study of cytomegalovirus exposure and HLA in healthy donors. The PCR used 60 Vbeta and 13 Jbeta primers. Only in-frame clones appear in the TCRdb table, and some are missing; sequencing was by immunoSEQ multiplex PCR. The sample includes fewer than 200,000 clones, approximately 81% of them seen just once. The sequenced material came from PBMCs. The chain links TRBV19 to TRBJ2-5; 7 positions agree with TRBD1. This TCR was sampled from a woman between 18 and 30 years old in good health and CMV-seronegative. The CDR3, as DNA: TGTGCCAGTAGCACAACAGGGGAAGAGACCCAGTACTTC. Protein: CASSTTGEETQYF.